Below, 30 T cell receptor beta chains from the same sample are listed, as sequenced in a study of T cells after yellow fever vaccination (dated by TCRdb to the late 2010s). The library was obtained by 5' RACE. For sequencing, an Illumina HiSeq 2500 was employed. The raw public data were reprocessed by TCRdb itself: fastp quality trimming at Q25, MiXCR clonotype calling, in-frame beta chains only. CDR3 protein duplicates are merged, each entry listing the most common genes and DNA. The table for this sample lists hundreds of thousands of distinct CDR3 sequences; roughly 12% of them were counted only once. Of the sample, roughly 18% falls within the top ten clones. The treatment or condition label on this specimen signifies: live attenuated yellow fever vaccine strain. Sequencing was performed on PBMCs, taken on the day of the first yellow fever vaccination. All receptors come from a man aged 18 to 30 who received the YFV17D yellow fever vaccine.

The chain employs TRBV28 and TRBJ2-3; TRBD1 is a possible D gene (5 bases). The CDR3 is made up of 15 amino acids. V dropped 3 bases and J dropped 4 bases, with 14 bases sitting between them. Looked up from germline, CDR1 is MDHEN and CDR2 is SYDVKM. CDR3: CASSLWGDGSDTQYF. DNA of the CDR3: TGTGCCAGCAGTTTGTGGGGCGACGGGTCAGATACGCAGTATTTT.

This sequence joins TRBV6-1 and TRBJ1-6, with 7 bases fitting TRBD1. Germline CDR1 MNHNS, CDR2 SASEGT. With 3 bases clipped from V and 7 bases from J, the junction kept 9 bases outside the gene matches. The CDR3 totals 16 residues. CDR3: CASSEQTGMGNSPLHF. CDR3 DNA sequence: TGTGCCAGCAGTGAGCAGACAGGGATGGGCAATTCACCCCTCCACTTT.

The genes are TRBV4-2 and TRBJ1-2; TRBD1 might be the D (6 bases). The germline V gene has CDR1 LGHNA and CDR2 YNFKEQ. V dropped 5 bases and J dropped 6 bases, with 22 bases sitting between them. The CDR3 sequence is 16 residues long. Written as DNA, the CDR3 is TGTGCCAGCAGCAGACGACAGGTCCCGTCCCCCAATGGCTACACCTTC. This codes for CASSRRQVPSPNGYTF.

This clonotype was counted only a few times. As DNA, the CDR3 is TGCAGCGTTGAAGGGAGTCGGGGGCGGGAGCTGTTTTTT. Translated, it gives CSVEGSRGRELFF. The V call is TRBV29-1, the J call TRBJ2-2; D may correspond to TRBD1 or TRBD2 (6 bases each). The CDR3 runs to 13 residues. Trimming pared 1 base from V and 9 bases from J, leaving 12 bases between. Germline-derived CDR1 and CDR2 are SQVTM and ANQGSEA.

In this sample, this clonotype turned up a few times. The CDR3 DNA follows: TGTGCCAGCAGCCAAGAGGGGCTAGCGGGCCCGCCTATCCAGTACTTC. Protein sequence: CASSQEGLAGPPIQYF. The chain couples TRBV3-1 to TRBJ2-5; TRBD2 matches at 8 bases. This CDR3 comprises 16 residues. V trimming: 0 bases; J trimming: 10 bases; junction bases outside the gene matches: 13. CDR1 and CDR2 from the germline V gene are LGHDT and YNNKEL (reference sequence).

This clonotype was recorded many times. This rearrangement joins TRBV5-1 to TRBJ1-5; no firm D call. The germline V and J ends were trimmed by 2 bases and 5 bases, with 8 bases remaining between them. Per germline, CDR1 SGHRS and CDR2 YFSETQ. The length of the CDR3 is 13 residues. DNA of the CDR3: TGCGCCAGCAGCTTATCCGTAGATCAGCCCCAGCATTTT. Residues: CASSLSVDQPQHF.

This clonotype has at least ten counts. The chain employs TRBV7-6 and TRBJ2-5, with 7 bases matching TRBD2. The V segment lost 1 base and the J segment 4 bases; nucleotides outside the gene matches: 3. Germline assignment: CDR1 SGHVS and CDR2 FNYEAQ. The length of the CDR3 is 14 residues. The CDR3: CASSLVGGGETQYF. CDR3 nucleotides: TGTGCCAGCAGCTTAGTTGGCGGGGGAGAGACCCAGTACTTC.

This clonotype was detected a few times. This chain uses TRBV6-1 with TRBJ2-1; no clear D gene. The germline gives CDR1 MNHNS, CDR2 SASEGT. The CDR3 runs 15 residues. Trimming cost V 4 bases and J 1 base, with 11 bases left between them. CDR3 nucleotides: TGTGCCAGCAGTGTCGGGTCAAATTCCTACAATGAGCAGTTCTTC. Protein sequence: CASSVGSNSYNEQFF.

A note on this clonotype: The germline gene is not matched at one end of the junction; a read error may be the cause. V and J are TRBV6-1 and TRBJ2-7, with D perhaps given as TRBD1 or TRBD2 (5 bases each). The CDR3 extends over 14 amino acids. Germline V gene data show CDR1 as MNHNS and CDR2 as SASEGT. The DNA of the CDR3 is TGTGGCAGCAGTAAGTCCGGGGCTCCTTACGAGCAGTACTTC. Protein sequence: CGSSKSGAPYEQYF.

This clonotype was seen more than once but under ten times. The chain links TRBV7-8 to TRBJ1-2; D is possibly TRBD1 (5 bases). Germline values: CDR1 SGHVS, CDR2 FQNEAQ. This CDR3 contains 13 residues. Trimming pared 3 bases from V and 4 bases from J, leaving 9 bases between. This CDR3 is CASSFSRGYGYTF. Written as DNA, the CDR3 is TGTGCCAGCAGCTTCTCTAGGGGCTATGGCTACACCTTC. The full variable domain, completed using reference TRBV7-8 and TRBJ1-2, is GAGVSQSPRYKVAKRGQDVALRCDPISGHVSLFWYQQALGQGPEFLTYFQNEAQLDKSGLPSDRFFAERPEGSVSTLKIQRTQQEDSAVYLCASSFSRGYGYTFGSGTRLTVV.

This clonotype was observed a few times. The rearrangement uses TRBV6-5 and TRBJ2-2, with D perhaps matching TRBD2 (5 bases). This CDR3 has 13 residues. Trimming removed 0 bases from V and 10 bases from J, with 9 bases in between. Germline V gene lookup returns CDR1 MNHEY and CDR2 SVGAGI. CDR3 loop: CASSYSRVEELFF. In DNA form, the CDR3 reads TGTGCCAGCAGTTACTCGAGGGTGGAGGAGCTGTTTTTT.

This clonotype has at least ten counts. The chain has TRBV5-1 and TRBJ1-2; the D gene is possibly TRBD1 (5 bases). V lost 4 bases, J lost 4 bases, and 20 bases lay in between. Looked up from germline, CDR1 is SGHRS and CDR2 is YFSETQ. The CDR3 is 16 residues long. In DNA, the CDR3 is TGCGCCAGCAGCGCGAACTACGGGGGAATAAGCTATGGCTACACCTTC. It translates to CASSANYGGISYGYTF.

This clonotype was seen more than once but under ten times. Relative to the germline gene, one junction end is altered; a read error may explain this. V gene TRBV7-8 combines with J gene TRBJ2-3, with 7 bases matching TRBD1. Germline assignment: CDR1 SGHVS and CDR2 FQNEAQ. The CDR3 is 11 residues long. CDR3 region: CASSSHTGQIF. The CDR3 DNA sequence: TGTGCCAGCAGCTCACACACGGGACAGATATTT.

The rearrangement joins TRBV6-2 or TRBV6-3 to TRBJ2-2; D unclear. The CDR3 is 13 residues long. Germline V gene sequence: CDR1 MNHEY, CDR2 SVGEGT. V gave up 4 bases and J gave up 6 bases, with 9 bases separating them. Written as DNA, the CDR3 is TGTGCCAGCAGTTTGGGGTTTCCCGGGGAGCTGTTTTTT. It yields the protein CASSLGFPGELFF.

The chain recombines TRBV4-3 with TRBJ2-3, with TRBD2 matching over 9 bases. The CDR3 contains 16 residues. V dropped 0 bases and J dropped 6; count of bases not matched to a gene: 7. CDR1 is LGHNA, CDR2 YSLEER, per germline. The CDR3 sequence is CASSQDSAGGLDTQYF. For the CDR3, the DNA is TGCGCCAGCAGCCAAGATTCGGCGGGGGGGCTTGATACGCAGTATTTT.

This rearrangement joins TRBV6-1 to TRBJ2-7, with TRBD1 identical over 7 bases. The CDR3 totals 14 residues. From germline, CDR1 is MNHNS and CDR2 SASEGT. V gave up 10 bases and J gave up 2 bases; unmatched junction bases: 11. For the CDR3, the DNA is TGTGCCATCCAGGACAGGTTTTTTCCCTACGAGCAGTACGTC. Its protein product is CAIQDRFFPYEQYV.

The chain carries TRBV28 and TRBJ2-5; D not certain. Between the trimmed V and J ends, which lost 4 bases and 5 bases, there was a span of 14 bases. Per the germline V gene, CDR1 is MDHEN and CDR2 is SYDVKM. The CDR3 extends over 14 amino acids. The CDR3 loop reads CASSSTQHRETQYF. For the CDR3, the DNA is TGTGCCAGCAGTTCCACGCAGCACCGGGAGACCCAGTACTTC.

The rearrangement uses TRBV7-6 and TRBJ2-7, with 7 bases matching TRBD1. Trimming took 0 bases from V and 6 from J; bases not matched to a gene: 2. CDR1 and CDR2 from the germline V gene are SGHVS and FNYEAQ. The CDR3 runs 13 residues. The CDR3 bases are TGTGCCAGCAGCTTAGCAGGGGGCGCCGAGCAGTACTTC. Translating it yields CASSLAGGAEQYF.

The V and J genes are TRBV11-1 and TRBJ1-2; no clear D gene. V gave up 5 bases and J gave up 0 bases, with 13 bases separating them. This CDR3 spans 15 amino acids. Germline V gene lookup returns CDR1 SGHAT and CDR2 FQDESV (reference sequence). The CDR3 here is CASSPYRFANYGYTF. Written as DNA, the CDR3 is TGTGCCAGCAGCCCCTACCGGTTTGCTAACTATGGCTACACCTTC.

V and J are TRBV6-5 and TRBJ2-3; D uncertain. CDR1 is MNHEY and CDR2 is SVGAGI in the germline V gene. V shed 6 bases and J shed 6 bases, with 10 bases lying between them. There are 12 residues in the CDR3. The CDR3 here is CASRSLVDTQYF. The DNA of the CDR3 is TGTGCCAGCAGAAGCCTAGTGGATACGCAGTATTTT.

The chain uses TRBV4-3 and TRBJ2-7; the match to TRBD1 covers 11 bases. The CDR3 runs to 16 residues. Trimming took 1 base from V and 3 from J; bases not matched to a gene: 5. Germline-derived CDR1 and CDR2 are LGHNA and YSLEER. CDR3 coding DNA: TGCGCCAGCAGCCAAGGGGCCGGGACAGGGGGCTACGAGCAGTACTTC. Its translation: CASSQGAGTGGYEQYF.

This chain connects TRBV20-1 to TRBJ2-7; 10 nucleotides line up with TRBD2. The length of the CDR3 is 17 residues. Trimming took 0 bases from V and 3 from J; bases not matched to a gene: 11. Germline V lookup: CDR1 DFQATT, CDR2 SNEGSKA (reference sequence). DNA of the CDR3: TGCAGTGCTAGAGATCAACTAGCGGGATCAAAATTCTACGAGCAGTACTTC. Its protein is CSARDQLAGSKFYEQYF.

This clonotype showed up just a few times. Here the CDR3 reads CASGQGQAGYTF. Here the CDR3 DNA reads TGTGCCAGCGGGCAAGGGCAAGCCGGCTACACCTTC. This chain connects TRBV3-1 to TRBJ1-2, with D hard to call. V lost 8 bases to trimming and J lost 8 bases, with 15 bases between them. The CDR3 sequence is 12 residues long. Germline loops: CDR1 LGHDT, CDR2 YNNKEL (reference sequence).

This clonotype has only a few counts. The chain carries TRBV7-9 and TRBJ2-1, with D possibly matching TRBD2 (7 bases). Trimming pared 1 base from V and 4 bases from J, leaving 11 bases between. CDR1 is SEHNR, CDR2 FQNEAQ, per germline (reference sequence). This CDR3 spans 15 amino acids. Written as DNA, the CDR3 is TGTGCCAGCAGCTTAGGCGGGGGCATGTACAATGAGCAGTTCTTC. Translated, it gives CASSLGGGMYNEQFF.

The sample holds a few counts of this clonotype. The genes are TRBV6-1 and TRBJ1-1; 9 bases align to TRBD1. The CDR3 loop spans 14 amino acids. Germline V lookup: CDR1 MNHNS, CDR2 SASEGT. V dropped 10 bases and J dropped 6; count of bases not matched to a gene: 12. In DNA, the CDR3 is TGTGCCACCGCTCTTACAGGGGGCCTGGCTGAAGCTTTCTTT. Amino acids: CATALTGGLAEAFF.

V gene TRBV5-1 combines with J gene TRBJ2-1; D may correspond to TRBD1 or TRBD2 (6 bases each). V was pared by 0 bases and J by 6 bases, with 10 bases between. The V gene's germline CDR1 is SGHRS and CDR2 YFSETQ. The CDR3 loop spans 14 amino acids. This chain's CDR3 is CASSLVGGPNEQFF. For the CDR3, the DNA is TGCGCCAGCAGCTTGGTTGGGGGGCCCAATGAGCAGTTCTTC.

This clonotype was recorded many times. The V gene is TRBV7-2, the J gene TRBJ2-7; tentatively, D is TRBD2 (6 bases). Looked up from germline, CDR1 is SGHTA and CDR2 is FQGNSA. This CDR3 has 14 residues. V was clipped by 5 bases and J by 2 bases, with 13 bases between them. The CDR3 nucleotides are TGTGCCAGCAGCCCTGCAGGAGGGCCCTACGAGCAGTACTTC. Its protein product is CASSPAGGPYEQYF.

This clonotype was detected only a few times. V is TRBV20-1 and J is TRBJ2-3; D remains ambiguous. This CDR3 region has 15 residues. With 4 bases removed from V and 3 bases from J, the gap between germline ends came to 17 bases. Per germline, CDR1 DFQATT and CDR2 SNEGSKA (reference sequence). The CDR3 region has the DNA TGCAGTGCTAACCAACTCGTGTGGGGTACAGATACGCAGTATTTT. Amino acid sequence: CSANQLVWGTDTQYF.

There are a few counts of this clonotype. The V call is TRBV7-2, the J call TRBJ1-5, with D unclear. From germline, CDR1 is SGHTA and CDR2 FQGNSA. V was pared by 4 bases and J by 5 bases, with 12 bases between. CDR3 size: 14 residues. The CDR3 sequence: CASSSPGRHQPQHF. The CDR3 bases are TGTGCCAGCAGCTCACCAGGTCGGCATCAGCCCCAGCATTTT.

The sample holds a few counts of this clonotype. J is TRBJ1-5 and V is TRBV5-5; D gene uncertain. Germline CDR1 and CDR2: SGHKS and YYEKEE (reference sequence). The CDR3 loop spans 16 amino acids. V dropped 2 bases and J dropped 6 bases, with 18 bases sitting between them. CDR3 region: CASSFTIGRPRQPQHF. CDR3 DNA: TGTGCCAGCAGCTTTACTATCGGGAGGCCACGTCAGCCCCAGCATTTT.